These T cell receptor beta chains were read from a single sample in a study of shared clonotypes between healthy human individuals. This table comes from immunoSEQ multiplex PCR, and its TCRdb copy is limited to in-frame clones, with some not included. The table shows about 2.1 million clones, with 93% occurring only once. The sequencing sample was made of naive CD8+ T cells from PBMCs. These receptors were collected from a man younger than 35 in good health. Some clones in this sample may be carry-over from other donors' samples. Both conserved end residues are part of each CDR3. Rows give clone size only sometimes, using once, few, many, or a class for an expanded clone.

V gene: TRBV4-1
clone size: NA
J gene: TRBJ2-2
CDR3 protein: CASSQGAGPTGELFF

V gene: TRBV4-2
clone size: NA
J gene: TRBJ1-2
CDR3 protein: CASSQEGTVTYGYTF

V gene: TRBV19
clone size: NA
J gene: TRBJ2-1
CDR3 protein: CASSIVSNNEQFF

V gene: TRBV27
clone size: NA
J gene: TRBJ1-1
CDR3 protein: CASEGPRGGFTEAFF

V gene: TRBV13
clone size: NA
J gene: TRBJ2-7
CDR3 protein: CASSLPETTYEQYF

V gene: TRBV6-1
clone size: NA
J gene: TRBJ2-7
CDR3 protein: CASSETRRAHEQYF

V gene: TRBV5-1
clone size: NA
J gene: TRBJ2-3
CDR3 protein: CASSVKGQFSTDTQYF

V gene: TRBV9
clone size: NA
J gene: TRBJ2-7
CDR3 protein: CASSERLAGESEVYF

V gene: TRBV9
clone size: NA
J gene: TRBJ2-1
CDR3 protein: CASSPRRANEQFF

V gene: TRBV4-2
clone size: NA
J gene: TRBJ2-5
CDR3 protein: CASSQDVLAQETQYF

V gene: TRBV11-2
clone size: NA
J gene: TRBJ2-7
CDR3 protein: CASSFSTSYEQYF

V gene: TRBV15
clone size: NA
J gene: TRBJ2-7
CDR3 protein: CATSTQDRAASDEQYF

V gene: TRBV6-5
clone size: NA
J gene: TRBJ1-1
CDR3 protein: CASSYSRTGMNTEAFF

V gene: TRBV27
clone size: NA
J gene: TRBJ2-7
CDR3 protein: CASSSGSSEGTYEQYF

V gene: TRBV7-2
clone size: NA
J gene: TRBJ2-1
CDR3 protein: CASSLVGLAEYNEQFF

V gene: TRBV19
clone size: NA
J gene: TRBJ2-1
CDR3 protein: CASSISASSYNEQFF

V gene: TRBV7-9
clone size: NA
J gene: TRBJ2-5
CDR3 protein: CASSLETGPRGLETQYF

V gene: TRBV30
clone size: NA
J gene: TRBJ1-2
CDR3 protein: CAWETGGVYGYTF

V gene: TRBV28
clone size: NA
J gene: TRBJ2-7
CDR3 protein: CASKGQGPSSYEQYF

V gene: TRBV29-1
clone size: few
J gene: TRBJ1-1
CDR3 protein: CSVVGPGTGEAFF

V gene: TRBV20-1
clone size: NA
J gene: TRBJ2-1
CDR3 protein: CSAGYNEQFF

V gene: TRBV7-9
clone size: once
J gene: TRBJ2-7
CDR3 protein: CASSLGSSVHEQYF

V gene: TRBV11-3
clone size: NA
J gene: TRBJ1-2
CDR3 protein: CASSTRRLTPPHYGYTF

V gene: TRBV6-5
clone size: NA
J gene: TRBJ1-3
CDR3 protein: CASKGQGPGNTIYF

V gene: TRBV7-8
clone size: NA
J gene: TRBJ1-1
CDR3 protein: CASSLAGTGGPWAFF

V gene: TRBV9
clone size: NA
J gene: TRBJ1-2
CDR3 protein: CASSDTPGSIYGYTF

V gene: TRBV7-8
clone size: NA
J gene: TRBJ2-3
CDR3 protein: CASAIPGASGDTQYF

V gene: TRBV7-2
clone size: once
J gene: TRBJ1-2
CDR3 protein: CASSSRDRPSYGYTF

V gene: TRBV15
clone size: NA
J gene: TRBJ1-5
CDR3 protein: CATSRERSGNQPQHF

V gene: TRBV27
clone size: NA
J gene: TRBJ2-7
CDR3 protein: CASSLEDRVAGEQYF

V gene: TRBV7-9
clone size: NA
J gene: TRBJ1-6
CDR3 protein: CASSLEGARSPLHF

V gene: TRBV7-2
clone size: NA
J gene: TRBJ2-5
CDR3 protein: CASKAGAGTQETQYF

V gene: TRBV28
clone size: NA
J gene: TRBJ2-7
CDR3 protein: CASRPGYLDYEQYF

V gene: TRBV9
clone size: NA
J gene: TRBJ1-2
CDR3 protein: CASSVGRGPDGYTF

V gene: TRBV27
clone size: NA
J gene: TRBJ2-7
CDR3 protein: CASSASGRVSPGYEQYF

V gene: TRBV19
clone size: NA
J gene: TRBJ2-1
CDR3 protein: CASSLNGYTAYNEQFF

V gene: TRBV4-1
clone size: few
J gene: TRBJ2-7
CDR3 protein: CASSLNRGEDEQYF

V gene: TRBV28
clone size: NA
J gene: TRBJ2-2
CDR3 protein: CASSLFEGSNTGELFF

V gene: TRBV27
clone size: NA
J gene: TRBJ2-7
CDR3 protein: CASIGAGGSSYEQYF

V gene: TRBV5-8
clone size: NA
J gene: TRBJ2-5
CDR3 protein: CASSVGTGDYQETQYF

V gene: TRBV5-6
clone size: NA
J gene: TRBJ1-2
CDR3 protein: CASSAGQGGGYTF

V gene: TRBV27
clone size: NA
J gene: TRBJ2-7
CDR3 protein: CASRPVAANTYEQYF

V gene: TRBV28
clone size: NA
J gene: TRBJ2-7
CDR3 protein: CASSLVTSGPYEQYF